This TCR beta chain was sequenced for a study of blood T cell repertoires in COVID-19. Overall study context: Sites across the United States, Italy and Spain contributed samples from acute and convalescent COVID-19.

Germline-derived CDR1 and CDR2 are MNHNY and SVGAGI (reference sequence). The CDR3 runs to 13 residues. V lost 5 bases to trimming and J lost 5 bases, with 12 bases between them. Repertoires were generated with immunoSEQ multiplex PCR, while TCRdb's copy carries only in-frame clones and drops some. The table has 95,000 or so clones, about nine tenths seen once. The sequence was collected from a woman in her sixties or seventies with acute or convalescent COVID-19. The sequenced sample consisted of peripheral blood. The chain uses TRBV6-6 and TRBJ1-2; a possible D gene is TRBD1 (6 bases). CDR3 DNA: TGTGCCAGCAGTGGGGGGGCCCCTTATGGCTACACCTTC. Protein sequence: CASSGGAPYGYTF.